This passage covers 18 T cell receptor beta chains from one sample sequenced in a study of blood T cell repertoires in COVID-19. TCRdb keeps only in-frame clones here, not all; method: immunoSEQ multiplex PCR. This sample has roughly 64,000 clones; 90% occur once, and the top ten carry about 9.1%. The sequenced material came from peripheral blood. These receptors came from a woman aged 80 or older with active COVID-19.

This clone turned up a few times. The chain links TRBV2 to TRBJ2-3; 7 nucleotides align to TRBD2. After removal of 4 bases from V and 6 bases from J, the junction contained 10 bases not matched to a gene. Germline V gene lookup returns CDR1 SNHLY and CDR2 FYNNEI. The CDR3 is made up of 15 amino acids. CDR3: CASSGSTGGSDTQYF. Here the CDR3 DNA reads TGTGCCAGCAGTGGGTCGACGGGGGGTTCTGATACGCAGTATTTT.

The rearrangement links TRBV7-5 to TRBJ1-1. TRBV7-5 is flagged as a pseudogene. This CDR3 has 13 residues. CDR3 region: CARSRVGNTEAFF. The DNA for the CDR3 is TGTGCCAGAAGCCGAGTCGGGAACACTGAAGCTTTCTTT.

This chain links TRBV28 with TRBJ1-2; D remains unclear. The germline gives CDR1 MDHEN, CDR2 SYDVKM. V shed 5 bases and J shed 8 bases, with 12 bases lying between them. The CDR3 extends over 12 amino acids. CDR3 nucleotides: TGTGCCAGCAGTCGCTCGACTGGAGGCTACACCTTC. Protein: CASSRSTGGYTF.

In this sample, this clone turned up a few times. CDR3 nucleotides: TGTGCCAGCAGCTGGAGTGAGAGCGCGAACACCGGGGAGCTGTTTTTT. It translates to CASSWSESANTGELFF. The chain couples TRBV11-2 to TRBJ2-2; the D is unclear. The ends were cut back, 4 bases at V and 0 bases at J, with 12 bases in the middle. CDR3 size: 16 residues. CDR1 and CDR2 from the germline V gene are SGHAT and FQNNGV.

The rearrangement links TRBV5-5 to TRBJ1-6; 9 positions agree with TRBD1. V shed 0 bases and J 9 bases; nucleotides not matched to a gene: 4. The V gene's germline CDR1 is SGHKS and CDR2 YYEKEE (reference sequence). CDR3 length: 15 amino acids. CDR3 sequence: CASSLGGTGSSPLHF. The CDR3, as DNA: TGTGCCAGCAGCTTGGGAGGGACAGGGAGTTCACCCCTCCACTTT. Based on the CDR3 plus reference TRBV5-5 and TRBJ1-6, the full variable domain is DAGVTQSPTHLIKTRGQQVTLRCSPISGHKSVSWYQQVLGQGPQFIFQYYEKEERGRGNFPDRFSARQFPNYSSELNVNALLLGDSALYLCASSLGGTGSSPLHFGNGTRLTVT.

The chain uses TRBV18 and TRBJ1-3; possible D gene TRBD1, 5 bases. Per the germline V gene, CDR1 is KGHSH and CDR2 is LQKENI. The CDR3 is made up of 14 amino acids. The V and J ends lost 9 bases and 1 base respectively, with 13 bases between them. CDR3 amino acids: CASADSTSGNTIYF. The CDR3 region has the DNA TGTGCCAGTGCAGACAGCACGTCTGGAAACACCATATATTTT.

The DNA for the CDR3 is TGCGCCAGCAGCTTGGCACAGACCTCCACCGGGGAGCTGTTTTTT. Residues: CASSLAQTSTGELFF. The gene calls are TRBV5-1 and TRBJ2-2; D is ambiguous. The V end lost 0 bases, the J end lost 4 bases, and 10 bases lay between the germline ends. Germline CDR1 reads SGHRS; CDR2 reads YFSETQ. The CDR3 covers 15 residues.

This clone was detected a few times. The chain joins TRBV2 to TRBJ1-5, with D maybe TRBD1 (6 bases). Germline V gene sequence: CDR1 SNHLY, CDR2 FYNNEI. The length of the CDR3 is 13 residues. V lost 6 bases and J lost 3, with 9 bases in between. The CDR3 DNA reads TGTGCCAGCAGGGGACAAGTCAATCAGCCCCAGCATTTT. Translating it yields CASRGQVNQPQHF.

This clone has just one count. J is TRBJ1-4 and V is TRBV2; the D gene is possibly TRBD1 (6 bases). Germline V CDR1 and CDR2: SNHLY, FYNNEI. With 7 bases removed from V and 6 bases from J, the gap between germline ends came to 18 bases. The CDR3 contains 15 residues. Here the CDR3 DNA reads TGTGCCAGCACATTTCAGGGGCCTGAAGATGAAAAACTGTTTTTT. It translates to CASTFQGPEDEKLFF.

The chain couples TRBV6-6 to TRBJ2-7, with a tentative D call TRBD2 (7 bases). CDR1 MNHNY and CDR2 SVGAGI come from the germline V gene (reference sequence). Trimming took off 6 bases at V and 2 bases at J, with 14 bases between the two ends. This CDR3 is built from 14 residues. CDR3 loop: CASSRGGAAYEQYV. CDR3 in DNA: TGTGCCAGCAGCAGAGGGGGGGCGGCCTACGAGCAGTACGTC.

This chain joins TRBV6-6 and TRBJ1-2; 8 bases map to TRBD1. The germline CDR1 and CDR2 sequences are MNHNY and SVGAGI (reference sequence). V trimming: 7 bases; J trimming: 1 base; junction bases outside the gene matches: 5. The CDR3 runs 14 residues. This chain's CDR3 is CASTPDRGNYGYTF. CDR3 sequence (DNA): TGTGCCAGCACTCCAGACAGGGGTAACTATGGCTACACCTTC.

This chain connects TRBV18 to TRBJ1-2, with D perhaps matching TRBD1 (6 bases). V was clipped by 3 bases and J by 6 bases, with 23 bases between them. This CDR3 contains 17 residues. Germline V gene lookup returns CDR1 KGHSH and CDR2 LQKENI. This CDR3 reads CASSPLGTGSGSHGYTF. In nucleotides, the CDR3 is TGTGCCAGCTCACCGTTGGGAACAGGGAGTGGCAGTCATGGCTACACCTTC.

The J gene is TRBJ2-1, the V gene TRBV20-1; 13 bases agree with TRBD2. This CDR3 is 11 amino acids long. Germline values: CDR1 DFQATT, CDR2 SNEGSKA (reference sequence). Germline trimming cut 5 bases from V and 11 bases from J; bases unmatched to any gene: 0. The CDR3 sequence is CSAGTSGKQFF. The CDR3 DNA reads TGCAGTGCTGGGACTAGCGGGAAGCAGTTCTTC.

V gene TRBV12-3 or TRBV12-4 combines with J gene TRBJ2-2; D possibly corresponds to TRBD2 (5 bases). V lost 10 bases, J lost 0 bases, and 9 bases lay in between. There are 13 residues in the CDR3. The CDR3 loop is CAIGSPNTGELFF. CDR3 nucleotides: TGTGCCATTGGGAGTCCGAACACCGGGGAGCTGTTTTTT.

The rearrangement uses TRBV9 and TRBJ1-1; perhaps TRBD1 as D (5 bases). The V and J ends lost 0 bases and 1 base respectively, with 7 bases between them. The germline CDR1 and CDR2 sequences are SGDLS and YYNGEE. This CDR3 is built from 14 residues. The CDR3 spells CASSVDGGNTEAFF. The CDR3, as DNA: TGTGCCAGCAGCGTAGACGGGGGGAACACTGAAGCTTTCTTT.

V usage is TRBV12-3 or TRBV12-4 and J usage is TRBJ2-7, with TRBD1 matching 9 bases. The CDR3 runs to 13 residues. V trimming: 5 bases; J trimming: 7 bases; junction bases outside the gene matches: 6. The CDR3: CASSRQGVGEQYV. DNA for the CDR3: TGTGCCAGCAGTCGACAGGGGGTCGGTGAGCAGTACGTC.

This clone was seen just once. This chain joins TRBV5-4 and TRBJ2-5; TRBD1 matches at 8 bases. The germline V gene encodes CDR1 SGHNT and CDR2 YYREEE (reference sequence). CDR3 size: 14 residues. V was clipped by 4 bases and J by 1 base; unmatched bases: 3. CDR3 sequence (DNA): TGTGCCAGCAGCCCGGACAGGGCCCAAGAGACCCAGTACTTC. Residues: CASSPDRAQETQYF.

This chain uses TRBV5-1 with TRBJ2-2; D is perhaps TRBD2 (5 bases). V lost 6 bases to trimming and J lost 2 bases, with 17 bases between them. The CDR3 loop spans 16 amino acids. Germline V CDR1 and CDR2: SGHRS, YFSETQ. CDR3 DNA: TGCGCCAGCAACAGATGGCCGGGGTTAAACACCGGGGAGCTGTTTTTT. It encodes CASNRWPGLNTGELFF.